These 14 T cell receptor beta chains came from one sample sequenced in a study of regulatory T cells in long-lasting Graves disease. Time point specified: newly diagnosed GD, antithyroid drugs for less than 3 months. There was RNA extracted from PBMCs, and the TCR library was made from it. Assembly of TCR beta libraries relied on iRepertoire HTBI primers together with Arm-PCR of CDR3 regions. TCRdb processed the multiplex PCR reads anew with MiXCR; each CDR3 protein has one entry. The data show hundreds of thousands of distinct CDR3 sequences, 15% seen once. The same data also contributed to another study, on T cells in Graves' hyperthyroidism and ophthalmopathy.

This material consisted of peripheral blood mononuclear cells (PBMCs), taken at new diagnosis, from a patient treated with antithyroid drugs. These receptors all come from a woman aged 40-49 years with Graves disease.

Ten or more counts support this clonotype. The gene calls are TRBV19 and TRBJ1-6; TRBD1 is a possible D gene (5 bases). CDR1 and CDR2 (germline): LNHDA, SQIVND (reference sequence). The CDR3 extends over 13 amino acids. V was trimmed by 3 bases and J by 10 bases, leaving 10 bases between them. CDR3 sequence: CASSIGHASPLHF. Here the CDR3 DNA reads TGTGCCAGTAGTATTGGACACGCATCACCCCTCCACTTT.

This clonotype was seen at least ten times. This could be a read error, since a much larger clone is one nucleotide away. This sequence joins TRBV2 and TRBJ2-2; no firm D call. The CDR3 is 13 amino acids. The germline V gene encodes CDR1 SNHLY and CDR2 FYNNEI. Trimming removed 6 bases from V and 3 bases from J, with 8 bases in between. The CDR3: CASREHDTGELFF. In DNA form, the CDR3 reads TGTGCCAGCAGGGAGCACGACACCGGGGAGCTGTTTTTT.

This clonotype was found many times. The rearrangement joins TRBV12-3 or TRBV12-4 to TRBJ2-1; TRBD1 might be the D (6 bases). This CDR3 comprises 13 residues. V was cut by 6 bases and J by 9 bases, with 15 bases left in between. CDR3 sequence reads: CASSRTKDSEQFF. The CDR3 nucleotides read TGTGCCAGCAGCCGGACCAAGGACAGTGAGCAGTTCTTC.

The chain carries TRBV19 and TRBJ1-1, with 7 bases identical to TRBD1. The CDR3 is 17 amino acids. In germline, CDR1 is LNHDA, CDR2 SQIVND (reference sequence). The J segment lost 3 bases and the V segment lost 3 bases, leaving 13 bases of the junction unmatched. CDR3 coding DNA: TGTGCCAGTAGTATCCCTTACATACAGGGGCGTGACACTGAAGCTTTCTTT. It yields the protein CASSIPYIQGRDTEAFF.

The sample holds a few counts of this clonotype. This rearrangement joins TRBV13 to TRBJ1-1; D uncertain. This CDR3 is built from 14 residues. V gave up 0 bases and J gave up 6 bases, with 11 bases separating them. Germline lookup yields CDR1 PRHDT and CDR2 FYEKMQ (reference sequence). For the CDR3, the DNA is TGTGCCAGCAGCTTAGGGGCGAGGAGGGCTGAAGCTTTCTTT. Amino acids: CASSLGARRAEAFF. Using reference TRBV13 and TRBJ1-1 for the parts outside the CDR3, the full variable domain is AAGVIQSPRHLIKEKRETATLKCYPIPRHDTVYWYQQGPGQDPQFLISFYEKMQSDKGSIPDRFSAQQFSDYHSELNMSSLELGDSALYFCASSLGARRAEAFFGQGTRLTVV.

About this clonotype: With only one base between it and a far larger clone, this is likely a read error. It is likely a read error, because the conserved phenylalanine at the end of the CDR3 is missing. This rearrangement joins TRBV2 to TRBJ2-1; 10 positions agree with TRBD2. The tail of the sequence fits TRBJ2-5 better, so the J call may be wrong. This CDR3 is 14 amino acids long. Germline CDR1 SNHLY, CDR2 FYNNEI. DNA of the CDR3: TGTGCCAGCAGTCTAGCGGGAGTCCAAGAGACCCAGTACCTC. Protein: CASSLAGVQETQYL.

The table lists this clonotype with many counts. The chain has TRBV6-2 or TRBV6-3 and TRBJ1-2; no definite D call. The CDR3 is made up of 13 amino acids. V dropped 5 bases and J dropped 3 bases, with 10 bases sitting between them. The V gene's germline CDR1 is MNHEY and CDR2 SVGEGT. Written as DNA, the CDR3 is TGTGCCAGCAGTGACCAGGTGGACTATGGCTACACCTTC. This codes for CASSDQVDYGYTF.

This clonotype was detected ten times or more. In DNA, the CDR3 is TGTGCCAGCAGTCACGGCAGGGGGCGATGGGACTGGACCCACAATGAGCAGTTCTTC. Its protein is CASSHGRGRWDWTHNEQFF. V and J are TRBV27 and TRBJ2-1, with 8 bases that match TRBD1. The CDR3 length is 19 residues. Trimming at V came to 5 bases and at J to 5 bases, leaving 20 bases not matched to a gene. Germline V gives CDR1 MNHEY, CDR2 SMNVEV (reference sequence).

This clonotype has a count of ten or more. The V and J genes are TRBV15 and TRBJ2-1; 9 bases fit TRBD2. CDR1 LNHNV and CDR2 YYDKDF come from the germline V gene (reference sequence). V gave up 2 bases and J gave up 0 bases; unmatched junction bases: 11. The CDR3 totals 19 residues. In nucleotides, the CDR3 is TGTGCCACCAGCAGAAACCGACTAGCGGCAACCTCCTCCTACAATGAGCAGTTCTTC. Its protein is CATSRNRLAATSSYNEQFF.

This clonotype was picked up many times. The chain couples TRBV20-1 to TRBJ2-1; 10 nucleotides line up with TRBD2. The germline V gene encodes CDR1 DFQATT and CDR2 SNEGSKA (reference sequence). The J segment lost 0 bases and the V segment lost 5 bases, leaving 10 bases of the junction unmatched. The CDR3 runs to 17 residues. The CDR3: CSALAGDGTGSYNEQFF. As DNA, the CDR3 is TGCAGTGCTCTAGCGGGAGACGGAACCGGCTCCTACAATGAGCAGTTCTTC.

This clonotype was counted only a few times. The chain links TRBV20-1 to TRBJ2-3, with TRBD2 as a possible D gene (5 bases). This CDR3 has 15 amino acids. The germline V gene encodes CDR1 DFQATT and CDR2 SNEGSKA (reference sequence). Trimming took 1 base from V and 3 from J, leaving 14 bases between them. CDR3 bases: TGCAGTGCTAGAGCCCTCCGCGGGCTTACAGATACGCAGTATTTT. Translation: CSARALRGLTDTQYF.

This chain links TRBV6-2 or TRBV6-3 with TRBJ2-7, with TRBD2 as a possible D gene (7 bases). V was pared by 5 bases and J by 2 bases, with 16 bases between. The CDR3 has 15 residues. The germline gives CDR1 MNHEY, CDR2 SVGEGT. The CDR3 region is CASSESGGPAYEQYF. CDR3 DNA sequence: TGTGCCAGCAGTGAATCCGGGGGGCCGGCCTACGAGCAGTACTTC.

As to this clonotype: A much larger clone differs by one base, so this may be a read error. The chain combines TRBV6-1 with TRBJ2-5, with a tentative D call TRBD2 (5 bases). This CDR3 contains 11 residues. The germline gives CDR1 MNHNS, CDR2 SASEGT. CDR3 sequence (DNA): TGTGCCAGCGCCCTCAACAATGAGCGGTTCTTC. Its translation: CASALNNERFF.

This clonotype was observed many times. The V gene is TRBV12-3 or TRBV12-4, the J gene TRBJ2-3, with TRBD2 matching 8 bases. The CDR3 is made up of 15 amino acids. The junction had 4 bases not matched to a gene; V was cut back by 5 bases and J by 0 bases. CDR3 bases: TGTGCCAGCAGTCGGGGGGGGGTAAGCACAGATACGCAGTATTTT. This codes for CASSRGGVSTDTQYF.